The clone carrying this TCR beta chain was seen a handful of times. This sample was taken from a study of blood T cells in healthy people across ages. The CDR3 length is 15 residues. Per the germline V gene, CDR1 is SGHVS and CDR2 is FQNEAQ. V was clipped by 4 bases and J by 3 bases; unmatched bases: 4. A second PCR of roughly 7 to 11 cycles used a sample-barcoded 5' primer and a J-beta primer mix. In TCRdb, the 5' RACE reads were re-called with MiXCR into one record per CDR3 protein. The sample has 1.5 million to 2 million distinct CDR3 sequences, 28% seen once. The V gene is TRBV7-8, the J gene TRBJ2-7; 12 bases are a match to TRBD2. The material sequenced was blood. The sequence was obtained from a woman in her twenties or thirties in good health. DNA for the CDR3: TGTGCCAGCAGCTACAAGACTAGCGGGAGCTACGAGCAGTACTTC. Its translation: CASSYKTSGSYEQYF.